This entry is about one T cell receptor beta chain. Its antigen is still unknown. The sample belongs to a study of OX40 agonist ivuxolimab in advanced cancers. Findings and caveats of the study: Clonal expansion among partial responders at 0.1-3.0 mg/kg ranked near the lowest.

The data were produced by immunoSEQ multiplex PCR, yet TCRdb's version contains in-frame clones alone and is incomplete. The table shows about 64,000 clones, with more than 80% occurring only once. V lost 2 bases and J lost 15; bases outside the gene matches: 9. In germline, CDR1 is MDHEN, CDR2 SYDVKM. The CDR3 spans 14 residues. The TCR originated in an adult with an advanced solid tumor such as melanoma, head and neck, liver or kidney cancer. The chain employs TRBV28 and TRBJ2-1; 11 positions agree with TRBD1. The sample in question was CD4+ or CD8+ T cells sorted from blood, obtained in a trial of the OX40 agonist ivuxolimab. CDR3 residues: CASSLNQPGQGGFF. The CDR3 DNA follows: TGTGCCAGCAGTTTAAACCAGCCGGGACAGGGGGGGTTCTTC.